Shown below are 3 T cell receptor beta chains from a single sample sequenced in a study of cytomegalovirus exposure and HLA in healthy donors. Vbeta (60) and Jbeta (13) primers were used in the PCR. The data were produced by immunoSEQ multiplex PCR, yet TCRdb's version contains in-frame clones alone and is incomplete. The sample consists of some 200,000 clones, over 70% of them appearing once. The specimen was PBMCs. The receptors stem from an older woman in good health and CMV-seropositive.

This clone came up once. The rearrangement uses TRBV6-1 and TRBJ1-2; possible D gene TRBD1, 6 bases. Germline V CDR1 and CDR2: MNHNS, SASEGT. V was pared by 8 bases and J by 8 bases, with 18 bases between. The length of the CDR3 is 13 residues. CDR3 in DNA: TGTGCCAGCCGGACAGCAGGGGAAGAAGGCTACACCTTC. It yields the protein CASRTAGEEGYTF.

The chain carries TRBV2 and TRBJ2-7; perhaps TRBD1 as D (6 bases). This CDR3 comprises 14 residues. V was pared by 8 bases and J by 2 bases, with 16 bases between. The germline V gene has CDR1 SNHLY and CDR2 FYNNEI. In nucleotides, the CDR3 is TGTGCCAGCTCCCTGAAGGGGGTAGCCTACGAGCAGTACTTC. Translating gives CASSLKGVAYEQYF.

The rearrangement joins TRBV18 to TRBJ2-3; 8 nucleotides agree with TRBD1. This CDR3 has 15 residues. V lost 10 bases and J lost 6; bases outside the gene matches: 15. Germline CDR1 is KGHSH and CDR2 is LQKENI. The CDR3 sequence: CATPDAAGGADTQYF. The CDR3 DNA follows: TGTGCCACACCCGACGCGGCAGGGGGCGCGGATACGCAGTATTTT.